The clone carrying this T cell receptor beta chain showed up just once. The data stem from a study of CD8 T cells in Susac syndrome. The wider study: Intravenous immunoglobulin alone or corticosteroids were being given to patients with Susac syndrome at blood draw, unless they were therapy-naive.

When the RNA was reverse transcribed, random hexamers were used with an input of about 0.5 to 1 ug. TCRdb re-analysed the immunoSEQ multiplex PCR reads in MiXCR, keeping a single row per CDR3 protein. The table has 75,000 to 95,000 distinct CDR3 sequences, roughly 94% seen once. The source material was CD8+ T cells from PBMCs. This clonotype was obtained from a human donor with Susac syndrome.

The CDR3 reads CASSWDTNQPQHF. The CDR3 bases are TGTGCCAGCAGTTGGGACACCAATCAGCCCCAGCATTTT. This chain joins TRBV27 and TRBJ1-5, with TRBD1 as a possible D gene (6 bases). CDR1 is MNHEY and CDR2 is SMNVEV in the germline V gene (reference sequence). V was pared by 4 bases and J by 3 bases, with 7 bases between. The CDR3 is 13 residues long.